This T cell receptor (beta chain) was identified during a study of human T cells and chemical hapten exposure. Study context: Patches with 0.01% DPC went on the upper back, and the tests were read at 6 days. Chiefly female patients presented with alopecia areata, totalis or universalis.

TCRdb called the RACE reads again in MiXCR, with one record for every CDR3 protein. The sample has about 110,000 distinct CDR3 sequences, about a tenth seen once. Time point in this sample: patch test 2, 6 weeks after DPC sensitization. Documented treatment: therapeutic diphenylcyclopropenone sensitization with weekly scalp DPC. There are many counts of this clonotype. V was cut by 5 bases and J by 4 bases, with 11 bases left in between. The CDR3 has 13 residues. The V gene's germline CDR1 is SGHTA and CDR2 FQGNSA. The chain links TRBV7-2 to TRBJ1-2; D may be TRBD1 (5 bases). This TCR was sampled from a woman aged 40 to 50 with alopecia areata. Some clones in this sample may be carry-over from other donors' samples. Sequenced material: whole blood, taken in connection with sensitization to the hapten diphenylcyclopropenone (DPC). Here the CDR3 DNA reads TGTGCCAGCAGCCTCACGACAGTCTATGGCTACACCTTC. It translates to CASSLTTVYGYTF.